The 5 T cell receptor beta chains given below trace back to one sample, sequenced in a study of long-term antiretroviral therapy in people with HIV (dated by TCRdb to the early 2020s). Sequencing of the TRB variable region was done with the immunoSEQ hsTCRB v3.0 assay at survey level resolution. This is the immuneACCESS table as TCRdb keeps it, with only in-frame sequences that have V and J called. A part of the clones is gone; compared with another copy, unresolved V genes explain less than half, and the rest is unexplained. Recorded for this sample are approximately 25,000 clones; around 84% of them occurred a single time. The ten top clones hold about 2.1% of the sample. This specimen consisted of unsorted PBMCs, obtained 3 years after starting antiretroviral therapy. The receptor set was obtained from a man in his fifties or sixties with HIV.

J is TRBJ1-3 and V is TRBV18; TRBD1 agrees at 10 bases. This CDR3 comprises 16 residues. The germline gives CDR1 KGHSH, CDR2 LQKENI. Trimming took 3 bases from V and 5 from J; bases not matched to a gene: 7. CDR3 sequence: CASSPGQGGGRNTIYF. In nucleotides, the CDR3 is TGTGCCAGCTCACCCGGACAGGGGGGAGGAAGAAACACCATATATTTT. Together with reference TRBV18 and TRBJ1-3, the CDR3 gives the full variable domain: NAGVMQNPRHLVRRRGQEARLRCSPMKGHSHVYWYRQLPEEGLKFMVYLQKENIIDESGMPKERFSAEFPKEGPSILRIQQVVRGDSAAYFCASSPGQGGGRNTIYFGEGSWLTVV.

The V call is TRBV19, the J call TRBJ1-1, with D uncertain. In germline, CDR1 is LNHDA, CDR2 SQIVND (reference sequence). The CDR3 length is 11 residues. V gave up 5 bases and J gave up 6 bases, with 7 bases separating them. CDR3 protein: CASSVPSEAFF. The CDR3 DNA reads as TGTGCCAGTAGTGTACCCTCTGAAGCTTTCTTT. The full variable domain, rest sourced from reference TRBV19 and TRBJ1-1, is DGGITQSPKYLFRKEGQNVTLSCEQNLNHDAMYWYRQDPGQGLRLIYYSQIVNDFQKGDIAEGYSVSREKKESFPLTVTSAQKNPTAFYLCASSVPSEAFFGQGTRLTVV.

This clone appeared once. The genes are TRBV5-8 and TRBJ1-2, with D possibly matching TRBD1 (5 bases). This CDR3 has 15 residues. The ends were cut back, 5 bases at V and 0 bases at J, with 14 bases in the middle. CDR1 is SGHTS and CDR2 is YDEGEE in the germline V gene. CDR3 amino acids: CASRRDRGSNYGYTF. CDR3 DNA: TGTGCCAGCAGACGCGACAGAGGGTCTAACTATGGCTACACCTTC.

The V and J genes are TRBV19 and TRBJ1-1; no definite D call. The CDR3 extends over 13 amino acids. Germline V gene lookup returns CDR1 LNHDA and CDR2 SQIVND (reference sequence). Deletions cut 1 base from V and 0 bases from J, with 3 bases between. The DNA for the CDR3 is TGTGCCAGTAGTATAGTATTGAACACTGAAGCTTTCTTT. Its translation: CASSIVLNTEAFF.

The J gene is TRBJ1-1, the V gene TRBV6-5, with D possibly TRBD1 on 5 matching bases. The germline V and J ends were trimmed by 1 base and 14 bases, with 17 bases remaining between them. Germline V gene data show CDR1 as MNHEY and CDR2 as SVGAGI. This CDR3 comprises 13 residues. CDR3 in DNA: TGTGCCAGCAGTTACTATGCGTGGGACCAGGCGTTCTTT. Protein product: CASSYYAWDQAFF.